These 16 T cell receptor beta chains were all obtained from the same sample, sequenced in a study of blood T cell repertoires in COVID-19. Profiling relied on immunoSEQ multiplex PCR, and the TCRdb table lists in-frame clones only, not all of them. The data hold 310,000 or so clones, with roughly 87% observed a single time. What was sequenced was peripheral blood. Receptors originate from a man younger than 40 with COVID-19, enrolled during active disease.

V gene TRBV30 combines with J gene TRBJ2-1; TRBD2 aligns across 10 bases. V gave up 5 bases and J gave up 10 bases; unmatched junction bases: 5. Germline V gene data show CDR1 as GTSNPN and CDR2 as SVGIG (reference sequence). CDR3 size: 12 residues. CDR3 sequence (DNA): TGTGCCTGGGCTAGCGGGAGCACCGAGCAGTTCTTC. This translates into CAWASGSTEQFF. The complete variable domain, with remaining parts taken from reference TRBV30 and TRBJ2-1, reads SQTIHQWPATLVQPVGSPLSLECTVEGTSNPNLYWYRQAAGRGLQLLFYSVGIGQISSEVPQNLSASRPQDRQFILSSKKLLLSDSGFYLCAWASGSTEQFFGPGTRLTVL.

The V and J genes are TRBV27 and TRBJ1-5; 10 bases are a match to TRBD1. Germline assignment: CDR1 MNHEY and CDR2 SMNVEV (reference sequence). The CDR3 consists of 15 residues. V was clipped by 2 bases and J by 6 bases; unmatched bases: 4. The CDR3 bases are TGTGCCAGCAGTTTAAGGGGACAGGGGAGTCAGCCCCAGCATTTT. This encodes CASSLRGQGSQPQHF.

The chain carries TRBV4-1 and TRBJ2-1; 8 nucleotides line up with TRBD1. The CDR3 runs to 17 residues. Germline trimming cut 3 bases from V and 2 bases from J; bases unmatched to any gene: 9. Germline V lookup: CDR1 MGHRA, CDR2 YSYEKL. CDR3 DNA sequence: TGCGCCAGCAGCCAGGGGACAGGCGCTACCCCCTACAATGAGCAGTTCTTC. Translating it yields CASSQGTGATPYNEQFF.

This clone was observed a single time. The chain carries TRBV7-9 and TRBJ1-2; maybe TRBD1 (5 bases). This CDR3 contains 16 residues. Germline CDR1 SEHNR, CDR2 FQNEAQ (reference sequence). V was cut by 5 bases and J by 6 bases, with 22 bases left in between. CDR3 protein: CASSPDLVLTGDGYTF. In nucleotides, the CDR3 is TGTGCCAGCAGCCCCGATTTAGTGTTAACGGGGGATGGCTACACCTTC.

V and J are TRBV6-6 and TRBJ2-7, with 7 nucleotides matching TRBD2. The CDR3 totals 14 residues. Germline CDR1 reads MNHNY; CDR2 reads SVGAGI (reference sequence). The J segment lost 3 bases and the V segment lost 6 bases, leaving 8 bases of the junction unmatched. DNA of the CDR3: TGTGCCAGCAGCCTTACTAGCGAGGGCTACGAGCAGTACTTC. Translated, it gives CASSLTSEGYEQYF.

The V call is TRBV2, the J call TRBJ2-1; TRBD1 agrees at 8 bases. Germline V gene sequence: CDR1 SNHLY, CDR2 FYNNEI. V dropped 2 bases and J dropped 8; count of bases not matched to a gene: 5. The CDR3 extends over 14 amino acids. CDR3 amino acids: CASSEQGAGDEQFF. The CDR3 DNA reads TGTGCCAGCAGTGAACAGGGGGCCGGCGATGAGCAGTTCTTC. Looking up the rest from reference TRBV2 and TRBJ2-1 gives the full variable domain: EPEVTQTPSHQVTQMGQEVILRCVPISNHLYFYWYRQILGQKVEFLVSFYNNEISEKSEIFDDQFSVERPDGSNFTLKIRSTKLEDSAMYFCASSEQGAGDEQFFGPGTRLTVL.

In this sample, this clone turned up a few times. The J gene is TRBJ2-7, the V gene TRBV6-1; maybe TRBD2 (6 bases). V shed 0 bases and J shed 1 base, with 22 bases lying between them. The CDR3 covers 19 residues. The V gene's germline CDR1 is MNHNS and CDR2 SASEGT. As DNA, the CDR3 is TGTGCCAGCAGTGAAGCGCGGAGGAATTGGGGGGATCAGTCCTACGAGCAGTACTTC. This encodes CASSEARRNWGDQSYEQYF.

The chain combines TRBV4-1 with TRBJ1-5, with 9 nucleotides matching TRBD1. The CDR3 is made up of 15 amino acids. J lost 2 bases, V lost 5 bases, and 4 bases had no gene match. CDR1 and CDR2 (germline): MGHRA, YSYEKL. CDR3 coding DNA: TGCGCCAGCAGCACAGGGGGCGTCGGCAATCAGCCCCAGCATTTT. This gives the protein CASSTGGVGNQPQHF.

J is TRBJ2-5 and V is TRBV14, with D perhaps TRBD1 (6 bases). Trimming removed 4 bases at V and 4 bases at J, with 10 bases between. The CDR3 loop spans 13 amino acids. The germline gives CDR1 SGHDN, CDR2 FVKESK. This CDR3 reads CASSRRGRETQYF. The CDR3 coding sequence is TGTGCCAGCAGCCGCAGGGGACGAGAGACCCAGTACTTC.

In DNA form, the CDR3 reads TGTGCCAGCAGTCGCCGCGGGGGGGATACGCAGTATTTT. This encodes CASSRRGGDTQYF. The V gene is TRBV3-1 (or the pseudogene TRBV3-2), the J gene TRBJ2-3, with TRBD2 matching over 8 bases. The V and J ends lost 6 bases and 6 bases, in that order; junction bases with no gene match: 5. The CDR3 runs to 13 residues. Germline V lookup: CDR1 LGHDT, CDR2 YNNKEL (reference sequence).

The chain carries TRBV19 and TRBJ2-5; 9 bases fit TRBD2. With V trimmed by 0 bases and J by 1 base, 6 bases remained unmatched. CDR3 length: 17 amino acids. CDR1 LNHDA and CDR2 SQIVND come from the germline V gene (reference sequence). The CDR3 DNA reads as TGTGCCAGTAGTATAGAGAGGCTAGCGGGGCGCCAAGAGACCCAGTACTTC. It is translated as CASSIERLAGRQETQYF.

V is TRBV3-1 (or the pseudogene TRBV3-2) and J is TRBJ1-2, with TRBD1 matching over 8 bases. Germline V lookup: CDR1 LGHDT, CDR2 YNNKEL (reference sequence). The CDR3 is 19 amino acids. V shed 5 bases and J 4 bases; nucleotides not matched to a gene: 21. CDR3: CASSSLKQGQVANSYGYTF. The CDR3 DNA reads as TGTGCCAGCAGCTCTTTGAAACAGGGACAGGTCGCAAACTCCTATGGCTACACCTTC.

The rearrangement uses TRBV5-1 and TRBJ2-1; the D gene is possibly TRBD2 (6 bases). The CDR3 has 15 amino acids. The germline gives CDR1 SGHRS, CDR2 YFSETQ. The ends were cut back, 5 bases at V and 5 bases at J, with 17 bases in the middle. The CDR3 spells CASSSRERLNNEQFF. In DNA form, the CDR3 reads TGCGCCAGCAGTTCGCGGGAAAGGCTCAACAATGAGCAGTTCTTC.

This chain connects TRBV30 to TRBJ1-5; D gene unclear. Per germline, CDR1 GTSNPN and CDR2 SVGIG (reference sequence). The CDR3 extends over 13 amino acids. The V end lost 5 bases, the J end lost 0 bases, and 8 bases lay between the germline ends. The CDR3: CAWGLSSNQPQHF. The CDR3 DNA reads TGTGCCTGGGGACTATCTAGCAATCAGCCCCAGCATTTT.

This clone has only one observation. V and J are TRBV3-1 (or the pseudogene TRBV3-2) and TRBJ1-2; no clear D. Looked up from germline, CDR1 is LGHDT and CDR2 is YNNKEL (reference sequence). V was shortened by 1 base and J by 7 bases, with 7 bases between the two germline ends. The CDR3 is 12 residues long. CDR3 loop: CASSQVSGGYTF. In DNA form, the CDR3 reads TGTGCCAGCAGCCAAGTGAGCGGTGGCTACACCTTC.

The genes are TRBV29-1 and TRBJ2-7; unclear D gene. Germline lookup yields CDR1 SQVTM and CDR2 ANQGSEA. With 4 bases removed from V and 5 bases from J, the gap between germline ends came to 9 bases. CDR3 length equals 11 residues. The CDR3 loop reads CSVGLENEQYF. In nucleotides, the CDR3 is TGCAGCGTTGGTCTAGAGAACGAGCAGTACTTC.